The sequence of this T cell receptor (beta chain) was determined in a study of shared clonotypes between healthy human individuals. Across the whole study: CD8 memory received one plate per donor, CD8 naive two, CD4 memory three and CD4 naive three.

To note about this clone: Its specificity is unknown.

CD45RO-negative, CCR7-positively selected cells formed the naive CD8 fraction, excluding terminally differentiated effector memory CD45RA+ cells. Findings of the study overall: Having only a few donors restricted how much genetic and exposure-history diversity was captured.

Each PCR replicate from the sorted subsets contained about 210 ng DNA, which is tens of thousands of T cell genomes. The protocol was immunoSEQ multiplex PCR, while the TCRdb copy is restricted to in-frame clones and leaves out a portion. The sample includes roughly 2,000,000 clones, approximately 94% of them seen just once. V shed 6 bases, J shed 2 bases, and the junction held 7 bases outside the gene matches. The CDR3 loop spans 14 amino acids. The germline gives CDR1 SGHDT, CDR2 YYEEEE. V and J are TRBV5-6 and TRBJ2-5; 7 bases are shared with TRBD2. Sequencing was carried out using naive CD8+ T cells sorted from blood. The sequence came from a man between 18 and 29 years old in good health. The CDR3 DNA reads TGTGCCAGCACCATTGGGGGGGGTCAAGAGACCCAGTACTTC. Amino acid sequence: CASTIGGGQETQYF.